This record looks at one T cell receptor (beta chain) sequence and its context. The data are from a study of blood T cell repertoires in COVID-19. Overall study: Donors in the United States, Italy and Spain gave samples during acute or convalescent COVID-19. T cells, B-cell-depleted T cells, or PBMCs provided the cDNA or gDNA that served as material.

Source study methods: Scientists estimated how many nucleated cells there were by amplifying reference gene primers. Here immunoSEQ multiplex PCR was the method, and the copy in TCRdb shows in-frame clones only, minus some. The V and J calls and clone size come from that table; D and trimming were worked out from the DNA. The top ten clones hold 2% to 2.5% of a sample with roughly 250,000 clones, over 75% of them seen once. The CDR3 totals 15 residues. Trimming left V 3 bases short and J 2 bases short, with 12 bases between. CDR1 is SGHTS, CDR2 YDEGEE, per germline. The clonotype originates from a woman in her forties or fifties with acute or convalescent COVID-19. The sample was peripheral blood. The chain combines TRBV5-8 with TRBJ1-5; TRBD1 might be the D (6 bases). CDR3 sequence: CASSYRVGGNQPQHF. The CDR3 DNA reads TGTGCCAGCAGCTACAGGGTGGGGGGCAATCAGCCCCAGCATTTT.